This T cell receptor beta chain originates from a study of T cell responses to AZD1222 COVID-19 vaccine. Study information: Second doses were pooled across both intervals (about 4 or about 12 weeks).

The study's findings and limits: Clonal diversity may have been underestimated in mostly white British donors. Across the whole spike, CD4 TCRs peaked at regions 160-218 and 743-854. Two AZD1222 administrations were followed by greater Spike-specific TCR breadth and depth.

Some clones are missing from TCRdb's copy, which holds only in-frame ones; the method was immunoSEQ multiplex PCR. The data contain about 140,000 clones, about nine tenths of them singletons. To note about this clone: Antigen specificity is unknown.

This CDR3 has 16 residues. The V gene's germline CDR1 is MNHEY and CDR2 SVGAGI. Trimming cost V 0 bases and J 6 bases; bases outside gene matches: 7. The TCR originated in an adult in good health. Source: peripheral blood, taken on day 0 of AZD1222 vaccination. The chain has TRBV6-5 and TRBJ2-7; 11 nucleotides line up with TRBD2. The CDR3 reads CASSYSLAGVSSEQYF. The CDR3 DNA sequence: TGTGCCAGCAGTTACTCACTAGCGGGGGTATCGTCCGAGCAGTACTTC.